These 26 T cell receptor beta chains share one sample of origin, sequenced in a study of molecular identifiers for immune sequencing clone quantification. TCRdb re-derived calls from the PCR reads in MiXCR, one entry per CDR3 protein. The sample carries approximately 550,000 distinct CDR3 sequences, roughly a fifth recorded once. Sequences were obtained from naive CD8+ T cells from blood, with Jurkat cell RNA spiked in. As to subset: FACS-sorted CD8+CD4-CCR7+CD45RA+ naive T cells. Every receptor here comes from a human donor in good health. Some libraries in this study had Jurkat cell RNA spiked in.

The V gene is TRBV20-1, the J gene TRBJ2-7, with D possibly matching TRBD1 (6 bases). Trimming stripped 6 bases from V and 2 bases from J, with 14 bases between. CDR1 and CDR2 (germline): DFQATT, SNEGSKA (reference sequence). The CDR3 sequence is 13 residues long. The CDR3 region has the DNA TGCAGTGCAATACCTCGGACAGCCTACGAGCAGTACTTC. Its translation: CSAIPRTAYEQYF.

The sample holds many counts of this clonotype. The CDR3 DNA sequence: TGTGCCAGCAGCCCAAACTGGGGGTCCCCTCAGTATTTT. It is translated as CASSPNWGSPQYF. The rearrangement uses TRBV7-9 and TRBJ2-3, with D perhaps TRBD1 or TRBD2 (5 bases each). CDR1 and CDR2 (germline): SEHNR, FQNEAQ (reference sequence). This CDR3 spans 13 amino acids. V lost 5 bases to trimming and J lost 12 bases, with 18 bases between them.

This clonotype was recorded many times. The chain couples TRBV24-1 to TRBJ1-5, with 8 nucleotides matching TRBD1. Germline V gene data show CDR1 as KGHDR and CDR2 as SFDVKD. Unmatched junction bases numbered 5, after V lost 7 bases and J lost 4 bases. The CDR3 is 14 residues long. CDR3 coding DNA: TGTGCCACCAGCGAGACAGGGGCAAATCAGCCCCAGCATTTT. It specifies CATSETGANQPQHF.

This clonotype was seen ten or more times. V gene TRBV20-1 combines with J gene TRBJ2-1; a weak D match, TRBD1 (6 bases). This CDR3 comprises 14 residues. V gave up 6 bases and J gave up 0 bases, with 12 bases separating them. Per germline, CDR1 DFQATT and CDR2 SNEGSKA (reference sequence). CDR3 in amino acids: CSADRPNSYNEQFF. The CDR3 DNA reads TGCAGTGCCGACAGGCCAAACTCCTACAATGAGCAGTTCTTC.

The chain joins TRBV4-3 to TRBJ2-4; D is ambiguous. CDR3 length: 14 residues. The germline V gene encodes CDR1 LGHNA and CDR2 YSLEER. V was shortened by 0 bases and J by 9 bases, with 12 bases between the two germline ends. The CDR3 loop is CASSQDALFGIQYF. DNA of the CDR3: TGCGCCAGCAGCCAAGACGCGTTGTTTGGCATTCAGTACTTC.

This clonotype was found many times. This chain joins TRBV5-5 and TRBJ2-5; the D gene is possibly TRBD2 (5 bases). The CDR3 contains 18 residues. V gave up 1 base and J gave up 1 base, with 20 bases separating them. The germline CDR1 and CDR2 sequences are SGHKS and YYEKEE (reference sequence). In DNA, the CDR3 is TGTGCCAGCAGCTTGAGCCAGCGGAGAAACCCGAGCCAAGAGACCCAGTACTTC. Protein product: CASSLSQRRNPSQETQYF.

This clonotype showed up many times. This chain links TRBV7-6 with TRBJ2-7; maybe TRBD1 (5 bases). This CDR3 is 14 amino acids long. Looked up from germline, CDR1 is SGHVS and CDR2 is FNYEAQ. The V and J ends lost 5 bases and 3 bases respectively, with 14 bases between them. CDR3 region: CASSTTEGVYEQYF. DNA of the CDR3: TGTGCCAGCAGCACTACCGAAGGGGTCTACGAGCAGTACTTC.

This clonotype was found many times. This rearrangement joins TRBV9 to TRBJ1-1; 11 positions agree with TRBD1. The ends lost 3 bases at V and 0 bases at J; junction bases unmatched: 1. Germline-derived CDR1 and CDR2 are SGDLS and YYNGEE. The CDR3 extends over 15 amino acids. This chain's CDR3 is CASSEDRGLNTEAFF. Written as DNA, the CDR3 is TGTGCCAGCAGCGAGGACAGGGGGCTGAACACTGAAGCTTTCTTT.

This clonotype was seen a single time. This chain uses TRBV7-3 with TRBJ2-7, with TRBD2 identical over 12 bases. Trimming at V came to 7 bases and at J to 5 bases, leaving 9 bases not matched to a gene. The germline V gene has CDR1 SGHTA and CDR2 FQGTGA. CDR3 length: 15 amino acids. The CDR3 sequence is CASNSTSGRYHEQYF. DNA for the CDR3: TGTGCCAGCAACTCTACTAGCGGGAGGTACCACGAGCAGTACTTC. Full variable domain (missing parts from reference TRBV7-3 and TRBJ2-7): GAGVSQTPSNKVTEKGKYVELRCDPISGHTALYWYRQSLGQGPEFLIYFQGTGAADDSGLPNDRFFAVRPEGSVSTLKIQRTERGDSAVYLCASNSTSGRYHEQYFGPGTRLTVT.

The table lists this clonotype with many counts. V is TRBV30 and J is TRBJ1-1; D gene unclear. This CDR3 spans 12 amino acids. Trimming stripped 3 bases from V and 1 base from J, with 6 bases between. Germline CDR1 reads GTSNPN; CDR2 reads SVGIG (reference sequence). The CDR3 protein is CAWSPGNTEAFF. DNA of the CDR3: TGTGCCTGGAGCCCAGGGAACACTGAAGCTTTCTTT.

This clonotype was detected ten times or more. The chain combines TRBV7-9 with TRBJ2-3; 10 nucleotides line up with TRBD1. Germline assignment: CDR1 SEHNR and CDR2 FQNEAQ (reference sequence). Trimming at V came to 9 bases and at J to 2 bases, leaving 5 bases not matched to a gene. This CDR3 is built from 14 residues. CDR3 bases: TGTGCCAGAATGACAGGGGGCCACACAGATACGCAGTATTTT. It specifies CARMTGGHTDTQYF.

The gene calls are TRBV20-1 and TRBJ1-4; D call uncertain. The germline V gene has CDR1 DFQATT and CDR2 SNEGSKA (reference sequence). Trimming took 6 bases from V and 6 from J, leaving 17 bases between them. This CDR3 contains 14 residues. The DNA of the CDR3 is TGCAGTGCCCGGGAGCCCCCGGGGTATGAAAAACTGTTTTTT. Amino acid sequence: CSAREPPGYEKLFF.

This clonotype was counted only a few times. The chain combines TRBV27 with TRBJ1-2; D perhaps matches TRBD1 (5 bases). Germline CDR1 MNHEY, CDR2 SMNVEV (reference sequence). The CDR3 has 14 amino acids. V lost 3 bases and J lost 4, with 12 bases in between. This CDR3 is CASSFEGVGYGYTF. The CDR3 DNA is TGTGCCAGCAGTTTCGAAGGGGTAGGCTATGGCTACACCTTC.

This clonotype showed up many times. The chain couples TRBV5-1 to TRBJ2-1; D gene unclear. The CDR3 is 15 amino acids. Germline V gives CDR1 SGHRS, CDR2 YFSETQ. V lost 0 bases to trimming and J lost 3 bases, with 10 bases between them. CDR3 DNA sequence: TGCGCCAGCAGCTTGGAAGCAGGCGTCTACAATGAGCAGTTCTTC. Translated: CASSLEAGVYNEQFF.

The sample holds a few counts of this clonotype. The V call is TRBV5-1, the J call TRBJ2-7; a weak D match, TRBD1 (5 bases). The CDR3 length is 14 residues. V shed 4 bases and J shed 3 bases, with 14 bases lying between them. Germline V gene sequence: CDR1 SGHRS, CDR2 YFSETQ. CDR3: CASSLDLDSYEQYF. The CDR3 DNA reads TGCGCCAGCAGCCTTGATCTCGACAGCTACGAGCAGTACTTC.

Points on this clonotype: A much larger clone lies a single base off, so this may be a read error. The rearrangement uses TRBV5-3 and TRBJ2-3; D possibly corresponds to TRBD2 (5 bases). TRBV5-3 is an ORF, with its function uncertain. This CDR3 is 15 amino acids long. CDR3 protein: CASSSEDLGTDTQYF. CDR3 coding DNA: TGTGCCAGCAGCTCGGAGGACCTCGGCACAGATACGCAGTATTTT.

The chain carries TRBV28 and TRBJ2-2; D unresolved. From germline, CDR1 is MDHEN and CDR2 SYDVKM. V shed 3 bases and J shed 6 bases, with 17 bases lying between them. The CDR3 is made up of 16 amino acids. CDR3 in DNA: TGTGCCAGCAGTTTTTACACGTCGTTTGCCGCCGGGGAGCTGTTTTTT. Its translation is CASSFYTSFAAGELFF.

Ten or more counts support this clonotype. V and J are TRBV6-5 and TRBJ1-5; D gene unclear. The V end was cut by 0 bases, the J end by 0 bases, with 15 bases between. Germline V gene sequence: CDR1 MNHEY, CDR2 SVGAGI. The CDR3 is 18 amino acids. The CDR3 here is CASSYSIGELHSNQPQHF. The CDR3 DNA reads as TGTGCCAGCAGTTACTCGATCGGGGAGCTACATAGCAATCAGCCCCAGCATTTT.

Of note for this clonotype: It may be a read error: a sequence one base away is much more abundant. The CDR3 ends on some other residue instead of the conserved phenylalanine or tryptophan, so this is likely a read error. The V and J genes are TRBV5-4 and TRBJ2-1, with D hard to call. CDR3 size: 12 residues. The germline V gene has CDR1 SGHNT and CDR2 YYREEE (reference sequence). V was trimmed by 2 bases and J by 6 bases, leaving 6 bases between them. CDR3 DNA sequence: TGTGCCAGCAGCTTTGGACCCAATGAGCAGTTCCTC. Its protein product is CASSFGPNEQFL.

Ten or more counts support this clonotype. The V call is TRBV6-6, the J call TRBJ2-2; possibly TRBD1 or TRBD2 for D (5 bases each). From germline, CDR1 is MNHNY and CDR2 SVGAGI (reference sequence). Trimming left V 0 bases short and J 1 base short, with 12 bases between. The CDR3 covers 17 residues. The CDR3 DNA is TGTGCCAGCAGTTACTCTTTCGAGGGGAAGAACACCGGGGAGCTGTTTTTT. Residues: CASSYSFEGKNTGELFF.

This clonotype was detected many times. The chain joins TRBV6-6 to TRBJ1-1; maybe TRBD1 (5 bases). V dropped 2 bases and J dropped 3 bases, with 13 bases sitting between them. The CDR3 spans 15 residues. From germline, CDR1 is MNHNY and CDR2 SVGAGI (reference sequence). The CDR3 DNA follows: TGTGCCAGCAGTTACGCCGGGGGAAAGGACACTGAAGCTTTCTTT. Its translation is CASSYAGGKDTEAFF.

Concerning this clonotype: Since the CDR3 does not end with the conserved phenylalanine or tryptophan, this likely comes from a read error. This chain uses TRBV2 with TRBJ1-1; TRBD1 agrees at 7 bases. Losses at the gene ends were 1 base for V and 1 base for J; bases not matched to a gene: 3. In germline, CDR1 is SNHLY, CDR2 FYNNEI. The CDR3 has 15 residues. CDR3: CASSEGTGANTEAFS. The CDR3 DNA follows: TGTGCCAGCAGTGAAGGTACAGGGGCGAACACTGAAGCTTTCTCT.

This clonotype was detected only a few times. This chain joins TRBV27 and TRBJ2-3; TRBD2 matches at 9 bases. The ends lost 6 bases at V and 4 bases at J; junction bases unmatched: 8. The germline CDR1 and CDR2 sequences are MNHEY and SMNVEV (reference sequence). There are 15 residues in the CDR3. CDR3 in DNA: TGTGCCAGCAGCCCCATGCGGGGGGGCGCAGATACGCAGTATTTT. This encodes CASSPMRGGADTQYF.

The V gene is TRBV29-1, the J gene TRBJ1-2; 9 nucleotides align to TRBD1. Looked up from germline, CDR1 is SQVTM and CDR2 is ANQGSEA. V shed 0 bases and J 8 bases; nucleotides not matched to a gene: 7. CDR3 length: 14 residues. The CDR3 sequence: CSVEEQRGTGGYTF. The CDR3 region has the DNA TGCAGCGTTGAAGAACAACGCGGGACAGGGGGCTACACCTTC.

CDR3 in amino acids: CASSKGGGLAGAFTDTQYF. Here the CDR3 DNA reads TGTGCCAGCAGCAAAGGCGGGGGACTAGCGGGAGCATTCACAGATACGCAGTATTTT. This rearrangement joins TRBV21-1 to TRBJ2-3; the D call in the table, TRBD2, was not verified against the DNA. TRBV21-1 is a documented pseudogene. The CDR3 spans 19 residues.

The rearrangement links TRBV12-3 or TRBV12-4 to TRBJ1-2, with D perhaps matching TRBD1 (5 bases). The CDR3 totals 14 residues. V lost 5 bases and J lost 5, with 15 bases in between. The CDR3 here is CASSPPGLFYGYTF. CDR3 DNA: TGTGCCAGCAGTCCCCCGGGGCTTTTTTATGGCTACACCTTC.